This record covers a single T cell receptor (beta chain). Mismatch with germline at one junction end may stem from a read error. Some clones are missing from TCRdb's copy, which holds only in-frame ones; the method was immunoSEQ multiplex PCR. The sample shows approximately 150,000 clones, 88% of them seen only once. The source of the sample is a study of T cell responses to AZD1222 COVID-19 vaccine. This CDR3 comprises 12 residues. CDR1 and CDR2 (germline): LNHNV, YYDKDF (reference sequence). The origin of this receptor is an adult who received the MenACWY meningococcal vaccine as a control. V and J are TRBV15 and TRBJ1-4, with D uncertain. The sample in question was peripheral blood, obtained 28 days after the second dose of the MenACWY control vaccine. CDR3 loop: CATSRADEKLFF. The CDR3 DNA is TGTGCCACCAGCAGAGCGGATGAAAAACTTTTTTTT.